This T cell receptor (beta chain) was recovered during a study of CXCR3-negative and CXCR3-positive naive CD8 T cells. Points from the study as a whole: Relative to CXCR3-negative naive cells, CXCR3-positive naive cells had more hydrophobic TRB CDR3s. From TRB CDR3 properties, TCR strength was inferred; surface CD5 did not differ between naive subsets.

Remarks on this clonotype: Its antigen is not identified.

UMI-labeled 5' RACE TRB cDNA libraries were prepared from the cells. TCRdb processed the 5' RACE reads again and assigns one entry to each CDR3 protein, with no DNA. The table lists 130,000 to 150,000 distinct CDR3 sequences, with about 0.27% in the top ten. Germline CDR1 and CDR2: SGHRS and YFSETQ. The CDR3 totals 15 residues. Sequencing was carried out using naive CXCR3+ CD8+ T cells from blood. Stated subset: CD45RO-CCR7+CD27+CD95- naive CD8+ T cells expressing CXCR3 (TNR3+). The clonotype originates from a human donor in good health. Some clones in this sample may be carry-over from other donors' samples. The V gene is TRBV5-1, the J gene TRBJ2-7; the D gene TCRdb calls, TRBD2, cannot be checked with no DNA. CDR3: CASSFTSGSSRGQYF.